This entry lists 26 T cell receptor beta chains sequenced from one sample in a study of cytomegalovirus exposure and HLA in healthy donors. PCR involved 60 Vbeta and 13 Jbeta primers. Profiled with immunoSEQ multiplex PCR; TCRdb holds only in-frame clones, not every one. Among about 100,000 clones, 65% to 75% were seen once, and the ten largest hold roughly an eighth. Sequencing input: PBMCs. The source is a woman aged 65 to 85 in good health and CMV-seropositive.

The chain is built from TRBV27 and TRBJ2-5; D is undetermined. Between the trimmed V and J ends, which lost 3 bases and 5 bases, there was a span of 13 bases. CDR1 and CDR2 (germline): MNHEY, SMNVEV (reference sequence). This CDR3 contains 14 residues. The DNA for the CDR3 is TGTGCCAGCAGTTTCGACTCGCGTACGGAGACCCAGTACTTC. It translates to CASSFDSRTETQYF.

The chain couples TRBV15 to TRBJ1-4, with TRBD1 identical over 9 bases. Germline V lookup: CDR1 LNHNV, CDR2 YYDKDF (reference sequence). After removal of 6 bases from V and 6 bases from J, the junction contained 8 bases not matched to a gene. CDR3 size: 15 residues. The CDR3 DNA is TGTGCCACCAGTGTAGCCCGGGACAGGGATGAAAAACTGTTTTTT. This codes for CATSVARDRDEKLFF.

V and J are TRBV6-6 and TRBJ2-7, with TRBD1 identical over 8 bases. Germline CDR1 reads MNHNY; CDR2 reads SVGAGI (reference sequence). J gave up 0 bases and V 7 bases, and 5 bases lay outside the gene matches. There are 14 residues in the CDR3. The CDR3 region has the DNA TGTGCCAGCACTAAACAGGGGGACTCCTACGAGCAGTACTTC. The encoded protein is CASTKQGDSYEQYF.

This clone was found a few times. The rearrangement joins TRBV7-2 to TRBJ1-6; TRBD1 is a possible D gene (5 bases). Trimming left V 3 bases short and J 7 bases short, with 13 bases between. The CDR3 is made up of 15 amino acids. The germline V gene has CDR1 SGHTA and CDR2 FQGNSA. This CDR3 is CASSFPGLVNSPLHF. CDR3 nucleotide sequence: TGTGCCAGCAGCTTCCCGGGACTTGTAAATTCACCCCTCCACTTT.

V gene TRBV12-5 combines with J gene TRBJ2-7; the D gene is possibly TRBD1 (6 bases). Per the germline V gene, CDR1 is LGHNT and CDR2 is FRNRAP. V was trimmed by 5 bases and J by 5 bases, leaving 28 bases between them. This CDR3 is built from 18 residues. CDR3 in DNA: TGTGCTAGTGGTCCCGCTTCAGGGGCCCGCTTCAGGGGCCACGAGCAGTACTTC. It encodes CASGPASGARFRGHEQYF.

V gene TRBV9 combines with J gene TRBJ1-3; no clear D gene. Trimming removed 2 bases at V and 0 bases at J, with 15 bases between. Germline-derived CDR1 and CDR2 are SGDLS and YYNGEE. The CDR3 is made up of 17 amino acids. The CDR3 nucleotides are TGTGCCAGCAGCGTCTCCACTGACTCTATCTCTGGAAACACCATATATTTT. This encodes CASSVSTDSISGNTIYF.

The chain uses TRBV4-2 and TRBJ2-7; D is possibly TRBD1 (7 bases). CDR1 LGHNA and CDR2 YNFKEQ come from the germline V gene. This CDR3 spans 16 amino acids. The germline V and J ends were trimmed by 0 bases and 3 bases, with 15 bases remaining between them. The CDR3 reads CASSQDAGGLYYEQYF. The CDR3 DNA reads TGTGCCAGCAGCCAAGATGCAGGGGGGTTATACTACGAGCAGTACTTC.

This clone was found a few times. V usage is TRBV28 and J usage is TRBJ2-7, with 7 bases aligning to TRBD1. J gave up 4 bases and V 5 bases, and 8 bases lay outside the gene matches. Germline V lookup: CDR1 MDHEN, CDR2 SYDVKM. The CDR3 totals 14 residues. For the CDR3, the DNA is TGTGCCAGCAGTCTACTTACGGGACAGTACGAGCAGTACTTC. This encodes CASSLLTGQYEQYF.

This chain's CDR3 is CASSLAGTSGSWSYNEQFF. CDR3 sequence (DNA): TGTGCCAGCAGCTTGGCCGGGACTAGCGGGAGTTGGTCCTACAATGAGCAGTTCTTC. The rearrangement links TRBV5-6 to TRBJ2-1, with 14 bases matching TRBD2. Germline loops: CDR1 SGHDT, CDR2 YYEEEE. J lost 1 base, V lost 0 bases, and 6 bases had no gene match. The CDR3 is 19 residues long.

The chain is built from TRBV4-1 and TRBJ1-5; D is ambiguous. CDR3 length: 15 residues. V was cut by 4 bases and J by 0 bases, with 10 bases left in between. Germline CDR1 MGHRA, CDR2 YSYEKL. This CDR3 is CASSPGENSNQPQHF. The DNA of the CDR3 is TGCGCCAGCAGCCCCGGAGAGAATAGCAATCAGCCCCAGCATTTT.

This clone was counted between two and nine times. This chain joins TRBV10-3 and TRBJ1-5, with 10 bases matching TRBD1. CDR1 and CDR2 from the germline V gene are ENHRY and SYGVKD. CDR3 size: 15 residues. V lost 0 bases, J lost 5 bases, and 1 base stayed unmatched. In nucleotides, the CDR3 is TGTGCCATCAGTGAGTCAGGGACAGGGGATCAGCCCCAGCATTTT. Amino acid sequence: CAISESGTGDQPQHF.

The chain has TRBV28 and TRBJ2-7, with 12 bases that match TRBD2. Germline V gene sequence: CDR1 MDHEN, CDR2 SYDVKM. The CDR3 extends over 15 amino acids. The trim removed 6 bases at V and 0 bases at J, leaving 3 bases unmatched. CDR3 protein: CASSQGLAGSYEQYF. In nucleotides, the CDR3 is TGTGCCAGCAGCCAGGGACTAGCGGGCTCCTACGAGCAGTACTTC.

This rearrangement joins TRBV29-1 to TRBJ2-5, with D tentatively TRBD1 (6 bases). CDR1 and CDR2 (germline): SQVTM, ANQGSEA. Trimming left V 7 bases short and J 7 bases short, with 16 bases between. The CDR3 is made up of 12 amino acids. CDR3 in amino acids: CSASGEGGTQYF. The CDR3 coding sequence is TGCAGCGCCTCAGGGGAAGGAGGGACCCAGTACTTC.

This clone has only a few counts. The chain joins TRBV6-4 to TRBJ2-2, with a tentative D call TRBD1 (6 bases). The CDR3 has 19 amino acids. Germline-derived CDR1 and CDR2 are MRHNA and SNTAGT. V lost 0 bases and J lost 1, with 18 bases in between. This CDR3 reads CASSDSILNLRGNTGELFF. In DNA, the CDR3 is TGTGCCAGCAGTGACTCGATCCTTAATCTCAGGGGGAACACCGGGGAGCTGTTTTTT.

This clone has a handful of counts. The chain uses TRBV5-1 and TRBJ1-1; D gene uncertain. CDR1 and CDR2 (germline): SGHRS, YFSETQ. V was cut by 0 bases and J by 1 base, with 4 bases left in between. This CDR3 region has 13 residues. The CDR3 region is CASSLERNTEAFF. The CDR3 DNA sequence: TGCGCCAGCAGCTTGGAGAGGAACACTGAAGCTTTCTTT.

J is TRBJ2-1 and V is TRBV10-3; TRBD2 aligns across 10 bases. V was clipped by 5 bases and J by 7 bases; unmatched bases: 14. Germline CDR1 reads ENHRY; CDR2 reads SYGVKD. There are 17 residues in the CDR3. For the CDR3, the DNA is TGTGCCATCAGTTCCTCAGAAAGGACTAGCGGTATAAATGAGCAGTTCTTC. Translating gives CAISSSERTSGINEQFF.

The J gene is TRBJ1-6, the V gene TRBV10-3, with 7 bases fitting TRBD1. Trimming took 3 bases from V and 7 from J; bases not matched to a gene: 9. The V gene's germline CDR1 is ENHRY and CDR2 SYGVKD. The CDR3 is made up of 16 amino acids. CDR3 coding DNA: TGTGCCATCAGTGAAGACCCAGGGGGAGGAAATTCACCCCTCCACTTT. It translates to CAISEDPGGGNSPLHF.

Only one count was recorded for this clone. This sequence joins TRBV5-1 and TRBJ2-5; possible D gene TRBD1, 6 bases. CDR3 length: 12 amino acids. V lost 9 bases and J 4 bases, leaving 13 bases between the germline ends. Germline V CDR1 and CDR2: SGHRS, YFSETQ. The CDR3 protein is CATKEGGETQYF. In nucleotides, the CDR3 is TGCGCCACCAAAGAAGGGGGAGAGACCCAGTACTTC.

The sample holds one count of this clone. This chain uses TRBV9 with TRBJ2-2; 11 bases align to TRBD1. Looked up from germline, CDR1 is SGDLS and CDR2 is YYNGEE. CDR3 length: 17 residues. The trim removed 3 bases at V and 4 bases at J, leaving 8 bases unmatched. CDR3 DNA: TGTGCCAGCAGCGCCACGGACAGGGGGCTTGGCACCGGGGAGCTGTTTTTT. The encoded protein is CASSATDRGLGTGELFF.

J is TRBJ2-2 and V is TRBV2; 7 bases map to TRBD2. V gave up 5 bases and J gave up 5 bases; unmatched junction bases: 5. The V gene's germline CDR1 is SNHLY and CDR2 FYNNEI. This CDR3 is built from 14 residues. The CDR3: CASSFLAETGELFF. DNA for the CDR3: TGTGCCAGCAGTTTCCTAGCGGAGACCGGGGAGCTGTTTTTT. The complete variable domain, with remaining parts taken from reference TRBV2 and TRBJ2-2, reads EPEVTQTPSHQVTQMGQEVILRCVPISNHLYFYWYRQILGQKVEFLVSFYNNEISEKSEIFDDQFSVERPDGSNFTLKIRSTKLEDSAMYFCASSFLAETGELFFGEGSRLTVL.

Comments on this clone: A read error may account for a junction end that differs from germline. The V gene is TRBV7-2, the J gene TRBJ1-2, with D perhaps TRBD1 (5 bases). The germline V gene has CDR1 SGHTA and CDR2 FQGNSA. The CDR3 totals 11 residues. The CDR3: CASSRGEAGNF. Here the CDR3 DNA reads TGTGCCAGCAGCCGGGGGGAGGCGGGGAACTTC.

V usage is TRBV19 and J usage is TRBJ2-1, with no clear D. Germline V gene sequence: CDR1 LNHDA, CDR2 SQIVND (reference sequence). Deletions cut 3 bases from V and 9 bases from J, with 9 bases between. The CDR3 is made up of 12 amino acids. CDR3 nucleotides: TGTGCCAGTAGTATGGCAAGGAGTGAGCAGTTCTTC. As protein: CASSMARSEQFF. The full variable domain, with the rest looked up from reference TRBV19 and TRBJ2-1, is DGGITQSPKYLFRKEGQNVTLSCEQNLNHDAMYWYRQDPGQGLRLIYYSQIVNDFQKGDIAEGYSVSREKKESFPLTVTSAQKNPTAFYLCASSMARSEQFFGPGTRLTVL.

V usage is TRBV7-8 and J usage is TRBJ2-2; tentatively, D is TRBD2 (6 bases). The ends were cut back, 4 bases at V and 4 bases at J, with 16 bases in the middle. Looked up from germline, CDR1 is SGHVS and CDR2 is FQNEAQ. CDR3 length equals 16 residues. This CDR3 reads CASSSPGLPATGELFF. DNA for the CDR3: TGTGCCAGCAGCTCCCCGGGACTCCCTGCCACCGGGGAGCTGTTTTTT.

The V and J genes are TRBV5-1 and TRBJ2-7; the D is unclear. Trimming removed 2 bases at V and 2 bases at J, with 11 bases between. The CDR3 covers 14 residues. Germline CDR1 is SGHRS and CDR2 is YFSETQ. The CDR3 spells CASSFERHPYEQYF. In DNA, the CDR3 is TGCGCCAGCAGCTTCGAGAGACATCCCTACGAGCAGTACTTC.

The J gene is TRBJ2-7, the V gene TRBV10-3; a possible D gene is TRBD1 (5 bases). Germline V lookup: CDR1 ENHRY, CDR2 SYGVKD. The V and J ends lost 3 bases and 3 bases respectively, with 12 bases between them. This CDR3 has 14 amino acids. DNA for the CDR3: TGTGCCATCAGTGACCCCGACAGAAACTACGAGCAGTACTTC. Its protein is CAISDPDRNYEQYF.

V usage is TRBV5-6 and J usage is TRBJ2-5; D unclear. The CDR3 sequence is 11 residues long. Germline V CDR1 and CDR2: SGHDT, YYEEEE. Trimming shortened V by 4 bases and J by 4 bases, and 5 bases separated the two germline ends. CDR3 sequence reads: CASSIGETQYF. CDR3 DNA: TGTGCCAGCAGCATCGGAGAGACCCAGTACTTC. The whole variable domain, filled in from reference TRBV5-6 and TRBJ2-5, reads DAGVTQSPTHLIKTRGQQVTLRCSPKSGHDTVSWYQQALGQGPQFIFQYYEEEERQRGNFPDRFSGHQFPNYSSELNVNALLLGDSALYLCASSIGETQYFGPGTRLLVL.